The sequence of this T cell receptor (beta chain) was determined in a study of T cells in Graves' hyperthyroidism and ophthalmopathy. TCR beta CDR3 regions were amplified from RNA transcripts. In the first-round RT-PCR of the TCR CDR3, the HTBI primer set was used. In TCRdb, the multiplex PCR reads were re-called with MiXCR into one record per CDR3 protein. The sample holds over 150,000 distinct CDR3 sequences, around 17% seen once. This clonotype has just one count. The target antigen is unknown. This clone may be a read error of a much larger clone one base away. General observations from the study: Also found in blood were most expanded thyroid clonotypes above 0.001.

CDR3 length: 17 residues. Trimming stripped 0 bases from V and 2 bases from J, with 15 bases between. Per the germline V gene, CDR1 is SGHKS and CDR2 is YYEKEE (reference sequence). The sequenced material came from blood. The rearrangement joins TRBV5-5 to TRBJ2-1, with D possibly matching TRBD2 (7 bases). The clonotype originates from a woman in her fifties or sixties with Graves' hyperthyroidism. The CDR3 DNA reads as TGTGCCAGCAGCTTGGTGGCGGGGGCGAGTCCCTACAATGAGCAGTTCTTC. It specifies CASSLVAGASPYNEQFF.